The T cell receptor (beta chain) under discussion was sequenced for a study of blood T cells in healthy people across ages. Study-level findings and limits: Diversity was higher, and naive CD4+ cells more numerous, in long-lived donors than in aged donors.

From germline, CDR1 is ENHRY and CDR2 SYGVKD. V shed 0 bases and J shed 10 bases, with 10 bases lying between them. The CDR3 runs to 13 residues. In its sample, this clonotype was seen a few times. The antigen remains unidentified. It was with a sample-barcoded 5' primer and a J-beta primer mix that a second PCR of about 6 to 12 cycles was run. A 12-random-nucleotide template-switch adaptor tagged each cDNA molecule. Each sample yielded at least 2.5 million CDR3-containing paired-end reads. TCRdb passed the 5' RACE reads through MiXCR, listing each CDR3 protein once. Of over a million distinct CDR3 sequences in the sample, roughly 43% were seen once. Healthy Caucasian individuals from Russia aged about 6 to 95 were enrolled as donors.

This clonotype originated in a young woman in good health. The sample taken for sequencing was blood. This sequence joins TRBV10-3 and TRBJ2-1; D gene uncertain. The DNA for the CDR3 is TGTGCCATCAGTGAGTCACCGGACCCCGAGCAGTTCTTC. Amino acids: CAISESPDPEQFF.